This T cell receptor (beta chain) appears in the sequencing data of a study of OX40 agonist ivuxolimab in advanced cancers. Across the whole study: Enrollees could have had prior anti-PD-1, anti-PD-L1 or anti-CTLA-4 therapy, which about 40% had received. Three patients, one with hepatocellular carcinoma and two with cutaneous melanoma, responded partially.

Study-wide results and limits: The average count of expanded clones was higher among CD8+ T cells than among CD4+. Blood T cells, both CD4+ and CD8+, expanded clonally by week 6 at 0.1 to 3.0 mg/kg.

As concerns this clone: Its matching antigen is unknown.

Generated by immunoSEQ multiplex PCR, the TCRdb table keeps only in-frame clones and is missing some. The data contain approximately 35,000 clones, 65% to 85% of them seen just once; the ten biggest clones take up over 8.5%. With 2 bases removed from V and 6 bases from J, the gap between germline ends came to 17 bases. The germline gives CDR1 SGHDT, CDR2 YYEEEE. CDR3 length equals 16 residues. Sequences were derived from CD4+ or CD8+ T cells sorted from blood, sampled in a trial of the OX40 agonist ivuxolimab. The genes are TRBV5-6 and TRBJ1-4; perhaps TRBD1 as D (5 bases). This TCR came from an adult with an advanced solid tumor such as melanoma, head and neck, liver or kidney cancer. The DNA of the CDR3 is TGTGCCAGCAGCTTAAGCGTGGGAGGGGAATATGAAAAACTGTTTTTT. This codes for CASSLSVGGEYEKLFF.